Each of the 9 T cell receptor beta chains below was sequenced from the same sample in a study of T cells in Graves' hyperthyroidism and ophthalmopathy (dated by TCRdb to between 2018 and 2020). The method behind the library was multiplex PCR. For sequencing, an Illumina HiSeq 2000 was employed. The TCR beta CDR3 regions were amplified from RNA transcripts. The TCR CDR3 was subjected to a first round of RT-PCR using the HTBI primer set and the Qiagen OneStep RT-PCR kit. TCRdb handled the public reads itself, with Q25 trimming in fastp and clone calling in MiXCR, and kept productive beta chains. A single entry per CDR3 protein holds the most common genes and DNA from its merged rows. The sample profile shows almost 600,000 distinct CDR3 sequences; 40% to 55% of them were found once. The leading ten clones occupy about 8.3% of the sample. The material sequenced was peripheral blood or thyroid tissue (not recorded which). These receptors came from a woman younger than 30 with Graves' hyperthyroidism.

This clonotype was seen more than once but under ten times. The chain has TRBV6-1 and TRBJ2-7, with 9 bases identical to TRBD1. This CDR3 region has 15 residues. After removal of 6 bases from V and 2 bases from J, the junction contained 8 bases not matched to a gene. Germline CDR1 is MNHNS and CDR2 is SASEGT. In DNA, the CDR3 is TGTGCCAGCAGGGGCGGACAGGGGTTTCCCTACGAGCAGTACTTC. It specifies CASRGGQGFPYEQYF.

This sequence joins TRBV5-1 and TRBJ2-7; D is unresolved. The V end lost 0 bases, the J end lost 7 bases, and 14 bases lay between the germline ends. Germline V gene sequence: CDR1 SGHRS, CDR2 YFSETQ. CDR3 length: 14 residues. The CDR3 is CASSLEDTSGEQYF. The CDR3 DNA reads TGCGCCAGCAGCTTGGAGGATACGAGTGGGGAGCAGTACTTC.

This clonotype was recorded at least ten times. The chain couples TRBV25-1 to TRBJ2-3, with D possibly being TRBD2 (5 bases). Germline V gene data show CDR1 as MGHDK and CDR2 as SYGVNS. The CDR3 runs to 16 residues. V lost 4 bases and J 0 bases, leaving 14 bases between the germline ends. CDR3 nucleotides: TGTGCCAGCAGTGGACTCGTGGGAGTCAGCACAGATACGCAGTATTTT. This translates into CASSGLVGVSTDTQYF.

This clonotype was found many times. The chain joins TRBV20-1 to TRBJ2-5; 7 bases match TRBD2. The germline V gene encodes CDR1 DFQATT and CDR2 SNEGSKA (reference sequence). The length of the CDR3 is 15 residues. The ends lost 0 bases at V and 7 bases at J; junction bases unmatched: 11. The CDR3 nucleotides are TGCAGTGCTAGAGATTTTGCGGGAGCTCTTGGGACCCAGTACTTC. Translating it yields CSARDFAGALGTQYF.

Details on this clonotype: Possible read error: a much larger clone is one base away. The rearrangement uses TRBV7-2 and TRBJ2-5; no definite D call. The germline gives CDR1 SGHTA, CDR2 FQGNSA. The CDR3 has 11 amino acids. Trimming shortened V by 1 base and J by 10 bases, and 7 bases separated the two germline ends. The DNA of the CDR3 is TGTGCCAGCAGCTTAGTAGCCGACCAGTACTTC. Amino acid sequence: CASSLVADQYF. The complete variable domain, with remaining parts taken from reference TRBV7-2 and TRBJ2-5, reads GAGVSQSPSNKVTEKGKDVELRCDPISGHTALYWYRQSLGQGLEFLIYFQGNSAPDKSGLPSDRFSAERTGGSVSTLTIQRTQQEDSAVYLCASSLVADQYFGPGTRLLVL.

This clonotype has a single count. V gene TRBV29-1 combines with J gene TRBJ2-5; weak D call: TRBD2 (5 bases). V was cut by 6 bases and J by 5 bases, with 10 bases left in between. CDR3 length equals 11 residues. Germline assignment: CDR1 SQVTM and CDR2 ANQGSEA. This CDR3 is CSVPGVETQYF. CDR3 DNA: TGCAGCGTACCCGGGGTGGAGACCCAGTACTTC.

V and J are TRBV16 and TRBJ1-2; D gene ambiguous. CDR3 length: 13 amino acids. Germline CDR1 is KGHSY and CDR2 is FQNENV. The CDR3, as DNA: TGTGTCACCGACGCGGCAGGCGACTATGGCTACACCTTC. Translation: CVTDAAGDYGYTF.

This clonotype was seen many times. V and J are TRBV3-1 and TRBJ2-5; 7 nucleotides line up with TRBD2. Germline CDR1 reads LGHDT; CDR2 reads YNNKEL (reference sequence). The CDR3 loop spans 14 amino acids. The V segment lost 4 bases and the J segment 2 bases; nucleotides outside the gene matches: 4. The CDR3, as DNA: TGTGCCAGCAGCCTTCGGACTAGTCAAGAGACCCAGTACTTC. Amino acids: CASSLRTSQETQYF.

With respect to this clonotype: Given a much more abundant clone one base away, this may be a read error. The chain is built from TRBV7-9 and TRBJ1-2; D gene ambiguous. This CDR3 has 14 amino acids. Germline loops: CDR1 SEHNR, CDR2 FQNEAQ (reference sequence). The CDR3 bases are TGTGCCAGCAGCCAAGTAAAGGCGGACCATGGCCACACCTTC. This gives the protein CASSQVKADHGHTF. Based on the CDR3 plus reference TRBV7-9 and TRBJ1-2, the full variable domain is DTGVSQNPRHKITKRGQNVTFRCDPISEHNRLYWYRQTLGQGPEFLTYFQNEAQLEKSRLLSDRFSAERPKGSFSTLEIQRTEQGDSAMYLCASSQVKADHGHTFGSGTRLTVV.